The clone carrying this TCR beta chain was observed a handful of times. Its antigen is unidentified. The source of the sample is a study of T cell repertoires in cytomegalovirus infection. V dropped 6 bases and J dropped 0 bases, with 15 bases sitting between them. Germline V gene data show CDR1 as LNHDA and CDR2 as SQIVND (reference sequence). This CDR3 contains 16 residues. Study results and caveats: CMV-specific TCR beta clonotypes restricted by HLA-C dominated the ex vivo response.

From the reads, TCRdb called clonotypes with MiXCR, one entry per CDR3 protein. There are approximately 730,000 distinct CDR3 sequences in the sample; 30% to 40% occur only once, and roughly 20% lies in the top ten. The chain combines TRBV19 with TRBJ1-5, with D possibly matching TRBD1 (6 bases). This specimen was cultured PBMCs, taken from culture after CMV antigen stimulation. The clonotype originates from a human donor in good health (CMV status not recorded). Some clones in this sample may be carry-over from other donors' samples. The CDR3 sequence: CASRRSGTYSNQPQHF. The CDR3 DNA is TGTGCCAGTAGGCGATCAGGGACATATAGCAATCAGCCCCAGCATTTT.